Given below is one T cell receptor beta chain in context. Antigen unknown. The length of the CDR3 is 16 residues. CDR1 is SGHVS, CDR2 FQNEAQ, per germline. Trimming took 1 base from V and 4 from J, leaving 14 bases between them. The sample is drawn from a study of CD8 T cells in Susac syndrome. Broader study findings: The relatively small number of individuals in the TCR sequencing and HLA analysis was acknowledged by the study.

When the RNA was reverse transcribed, random hexamers were used with an input of roughly 0.45 to 1 ug. By means of immunoSEQ multiplex PCR, TCR beta CDR3 spanning 54 Vbeta and 13 Jbeta underwent amplification. In TCRdb, the immunoSEQ multiplex PCR reads were re-called with MiXCR into one record per CDR3 protein. The data contain some 260,000 distinct CDR3 sequences, about 88% of them seen just once; the ten biggest clones take up about 0.11%. TCR beta sequencing covered blood CD8+ and CD4+ T cells. The sequence was collected from a human donor with multiple sclerosis. The chain combines TRBV7-8 with TRBJ2-1; no clear D. The sequenced sample was CD8+ T cells from PBMCs. The CDR3 nucleotides are TGTGCCAGCAGCTTAGGAAGGGCCGCGCGGTACAATGAGCAGTTCTTC. Translation: CASSLGRAARYNEQFF.